This record concerns one T cell receptor (beta chain) sequence. Its cognate antigen is unknown. The data were obtained in a study of T cells in tuberculosis. Looking at the study overall: Blood was taken before or within 7 days of anti-tuberculosis therapy. Points from the study as a whole: Smaller distances to GMM-specific TCRs suggested their expansion in active tuberculosis. The TCR-beta difference was not significant; alpha differences partly reflected length. Selection depended on which cryopreserved specimens were available.

V gave up 0 bases and J gave up 4 bases; unmatched junction bases: 7. The CDR3 loop spans 17 amino acids. CDR1 and CDR2 from the germline V gene are MGHRA and YSYEKL. Profiled with immunoSEQ multiplex PCR; TCRdb holds only in-frame clones, not every one. Of thousands of clones in the sample, 85% to 95% are singletons; the top ten hold around a tenth. The sample comprised PBMCs. This TCR was sampled from an adult with tuberculosis. V gene TRBV4-1 combines with J gene TRBJ2-5; 11 nucleotides line up with TRBD1. CDR3 nucleotides: TGCGCCAGCAGCCAAGATACGGGACAGGGGGTACCAGAGACCCAGTACTTC. Translating gives CASSQDTGQGVPETQYF.